This T cell receptor (beta chain) was captured by sequencing in a study of blood T cell repertoires in COVID-19. V lost 3 bases, J lost 6 bases, and 5 bases stayed unmatched. This CDR3 is built from 14 residues. CDR1 is PRHDT and CDR2 is FYEKMQ in the germline V gene (reference sequence). Profiled with immunoSEQ multiplex PCR; TCRdb holds only in-frame clones, not every one. Counted here are about 440,000 clones, more than 85% occurring once; the ten biggest clones make up roughly 4.3%. Sequenced material: peripheral blood. The TCR originated in a woman between 25 and 40 years old with acute or convalescent COVID-19. This chain links TRBV13 with TRBJ2-7; TRBD1 matches at 10 bases. The CDR3 coding sequence is TGTGCCAGCAGCTTGGGGACAGGGGTGGGCGAGCAGTACTTC. Its protein product is CASSLGTGVGEQYF. Supplemented by reference TRBV13 and TRBJ2-7, the full variable domain reads AAGVIQSPRHLIKEKRETATLKCYPIPRHDTVYWYQQGPGQDPQFLISFYEKMQSDKGSIPDRFSAQQFSDYHSELNMSSLELGDSALYFCASSLGTGVGEQYFGPGTRLTVT.